These 13 T cell receptor beta chains share one sample of origin, sequenced in a study of T cells in women clearing cervical HPV infection. The assay was immunoSEQ multiplex PCR, and TCRdb's table has in-frame clones only and misses some. The listing contains roughly 48,000 clones. Specimen: blood buffy coat. Source of these receptors: a woman aged 18 to 75 with a cervical HPV16 infection that either progressed to CIN3+ or cleared (not recorded which).

In regard to this clone: The read ends 3 residues early relative to the CDR3; the germline J gene fills the gap. This chain uses TRBV19 with TRBJ1-2, with D tentatively TRBD1 (6 bases). There are 16 residues in the CDR3. CDR1 is LNHDA and CDR2 is SQIVND in the germline V gene (reference sequence). Trimming removed 3 bases from V and 1 base from J, with 15 bases in between. The CDR3 sequence: CASSILGAGDNYGYTF. CDR3 DNA (partial): TGTGCCAGTAGTATCCTCGGAGCAGGGGATAACTATGGC. The variable domain in full, with the rest retrieved from reference TRBV19 and TRBJ1-2, is DGGITQSPKYLFRKEGQNVTLSCEQNLNHDAMYWYRQDPGQGLRLIYYSQIVNDFQKGDIAEGYSVSREKKESFPLTVTSAQKNPTAFYLCASSILGAGDNYGYTFGSGTRLTVV.

A note on this clone: The CDR3 end is not reached by the read, which stops 3 residues before it; the germline J gene fills it in. This chain links TRBV5-1 with TRBJ1-4, with 9 bases lining up with TRBD1. The CDR3 is 14 residues long. Unmatched junction bases numbered 4, after V lost 3 bases and J lost 7 bases. Germline V CDR1 and CDR2: SGHRS, YFSETQ. The CDR3 protein is CASSYTGGPEKLFF. The CDR3 DNA, read in part, is TGCGCCAGCAGCTATACAGGGGGCCCTGAAAAA. Using reference TRBV5-1 and TRBJ1-4 for the parts outside the CDR3, the full variable domain is KAGVTQTPRYLIKTRGQQVTLSCSPISGHRSVSWYQQTPGQGLQFLFEYFSETQRNKGNFPGRFSGRQFSNSRSEMNVSTLELGDSALYLCASSYTGGPEKLFFGSGTQLSVL.

In regard to this clone: The read falls 3 residues short of the CDR3 end, and the missing part is taken from the germline J gene. The rearrangement uses TRBV19 and TRBJ1-6; no clear D. This CDR3 has 15 residues. Deletions cut 1 base from V and 8 bases from J, with 12 bases between. Per germline, CDR1 LNHDA and CDR2 SQIVND (reference sequence). This chain's CDR3 is CASSIGSVGDSPLHF. CDR3 DNA, as far as it was read: TGTGCCAGTAGTATAGGGTCAGTGGGCGATTCACCC.

As for this clone: The read halts 3 residues ahead of the CDR3 end, with the missing end drawn from the germline J gene. V gene TRBV5-1 combines with J gene TRBJ2-7, with D possibly being TRBD1 (5 bases). CDR3 length: 16 residues. V lost 4 bases, J lost 2 bases, and 19 bases lay in between. Germline loops: CDR1 SGHRS, CDR2 YFSETQ. CDR3 DNA, as far as it was read: TGCGCCAGCAGCAGGGGTTCGGGCAGGTTGACCTACGAG. Translating it yields CASSRGSGRLTYE. The whole CDR3 reads CASSRGSGRLTYEQYF.

Details on this clone: The observed sequence ends 3 residues before the CDR3 terminus, with the missing tail filled in from the germline J gene. This chain joins TRBV19 and TRBJ1-4; perhaps TRBD1 as D (6 bases). V shed 7 bases and J shed 3 bases, with 9 bases lying between them. CDR1 is LNHDA, CDR2 SQIVND, per germline (reference sequence). CDR3 length: 13 amino acids. CDR3 DNA (partial): TGTGCCAGTATGGGGGCCCCTAATGAAAAA. This sequence encodes CASMGAPNEK. The CDR3 in full is CASMGAPNEKLFF. Based on the CDR3 plus reference TRBV19 and TRBJ1-4, the full variable domain is DGGITQSPKYLFRKEGQNVTLSCEQNLNHDAMYWYRQDPGQGLRLIYYSQIVNDFQKGDIAEGYSVSREKKESFPLTVTSAQKNPTAFYLCASMGAPNEKLFFGSGTQLSVL.

As to this clone: From the germline J gene comes the end of the CDR3, since the read stops 3 residues before it. The rearrangement uses TRBV5-1 and TRBJ2-1; D might be TRBD2 (6 bases). This CDR3 region has 15 residues. Germline-derived CDR1 and CDR2 are SGHRS and YFSETQ. With 10 bases removed from V and 0 bases from J, the gap between germline ends came to 17 bases. CDR3 amino acids: CASRRGFISYNEQFF. CDR3 bases read: TGCGCCTCCCGGCGGGGTTTCATCTCCTACAATGAG.

Notes on this clone: The sequenced fragment ends 3 residues before the CDR3 boundary, so the rest is inferred from the germline J gene. This chain connects TRBV19 to TRBJ1-4, with TRBD1 as a possible D gene (6 bases). Germline values: CDR1 LNHDA, CDR2 SQIVND (reference sequence). Trimming shortened V by 2 bases and J by 4 bases, and 11 bases separated the two germline ends. The CDR3 runs 15 residues. CDR3 sequence: CASSIRPDSNEKLFF. Incomplete CDR3 DNA: TGTGCCAGTAGTATACGCCCGGACAGTAATGAAAAA.

The CDR3 loop reads CSARRAGGLHNEQFF. The sequenced part of the CDR3 DNA is TGCAGTGCTAGGAGAGCGGGAGGGCTCCACAATGAG. The genes are TRBV20-1 and TRBJ2-1; 10 nucleotides agree with TRBD2. The missing CDR3 end, 3 residues past where the read stops, is filled in from the germline J gene. The CDR3 runs to 15 residues. V shed 3 bases and J 5 bases; nucleotides not matched to a gene: 7. Germline CDR1 reads DFQATT; CDR2 reads SNEGSKA (reference sequence).

In the case of this clone: The read ends 3 residues before the CDR3 terminus; that terminus is restored from the germline J gene. The rearrangement uses TRBV11-2 and TRBJ2-7, with a possible D match to TRBD1 (5 bases). CDR3 size: 12 residues. CDR1 and CDR2 from the germline V gene are SGHAT and FQNNGV. The germline V and J ends were trimmed by 4 bases and 4 bases, with 8 bases remaining between them. Partial CDR3 DNA: TGTGCCAGCAGCTCGCAGGGTTACGAG. It is translated as CASSSQGYE. The entire CDR3 protein is CASSSQGYEQYF.

As regards this clone: The read ends 3 residues shy of where the CDR3 ends; the end is completed using the germline J gene. The V call is TRBV7-2, the J call TRBJ2-2; the D is unclear. Germline V gene sequence: CDR1 SGHTA, CDR2 FQGNSA. With 5 bases removed from V and 0 bases from J, the gap between germline ends came to 10 bases. This CDR3 is built from 15 residues. The CDR3 sequence is CASSQTIPNTGELFF. Incomplete CDR3 DNA: TGTGCCAGCAGCCAAACAATACCGAACACCGGGGAG.

As concerns this clone: The sequence runs out 3 residues before the end of the CDR3; the remainder is reconstructed from the germline J gene. This rearrangement joins TRBV27 to TRBJ2-5, with a tentative D call TRBD1 (5 bases). CDR1 is MNHEY, CDR2 SMNVEV, per germline (reference sequence). Trimming left V 8 bases short and J 1 base short, with 14 bases between. The CDR3 runs 14 residues. The DNA read from the CDR3 is TGTGCCAGCCGAGCTCGACAGTTCCAAGAGACC. It codes for CASRARQFQET. Given in full, the CDR3 is CASRARQFQETQYF.

Regarding this clone: The sequence runs out 3 residues before the end of the CDR3; the remainder is reconstructed from the germline J gene. V and J are TRBV29-1 and TRBJ2-7; 9 bases match TRBD1. The junction had 14 bases not matched to a gene; V was cut back by 7 bases and J by 1 base. This CDR3 spans 16 amino acids. Germline CDR1 is SQVTM and CDR2 is ANQGSEA. The DNA read from the CDR3 is TGCAGCGCATCAGGACGCTCGGGACAGGGATCCTACGAG. This gives the protein CSASGRSGQGSYE. The complete CDR3 sequence is CSASGRSGQGSYEQYF.

Concerning this clone: The read falls 3 residues short of the CDR3 end, and the missing part is taken from the germline J gene. The chain uses TRBV7-2 and TRBJ2-7, with a tentative D call TRBD2 (6 bases). V was shortened by 1 base and J by 3 bases, with 13 bases between the two germline ends. CDR1 is SGHTA, CDR2 FQGNSA, per germline. The CDR3 loop spans 15 amino acids. The CDR3 here is CASSLVSGGNYEQYF. CDR3 DNA (partial): TGTGCCAGCAGCTTAGTTTCGGGCGGGAACTACGAG. The full variable domain, its missing parts supplied by reference TRBV7-2 and TRBJ2-7, is GAGVSQSPSNKVTEKGKDVELRCDPISGHTALYWYRQSLGQGLEFLIYFQGNSAPDKSGLPSDRFSAERTGGSVSTLTIQRTQQEDSAVYLCASSLVSGGNYEQYFGPGTRLTVT.